This is a list of T cell receptor beta chains from one sample in a study of blood T cell repertoires in COVID-19. The table came from immunoSEQ multiplex PCR; TCRdb's copy has only in-frame clones and leaves some out. Of 95,000 to 120,000 clones in the sample, about 90% were seen once. Specimen: peripheral blood. These receptors were taken from a human donor in a cohort sampled during active COVID-19. The CDR3 runs from the conserved cysteine through the conserved F or W. The D gene is left open where the match is weak. A row's size may be missing; if present it is once, few, many or a size class.

v_gene	len	j_gene	abundance	d_gene	CDR3nt	CDR3aa
TRBV29-1	14	TRBJ1-5	NA	NA	TGCAGCGTTGGACGGGGAGGGAGCAATCAGCCCCAGCATTTT	CSVGRGGSNQPQHF
TRBV6-5	15	TRBJ2-7	few	TRBD1	TGTGCCAGCAGTTACTCGGGACAGGGGGCCTACGAGCAGTACTTC	CASSYSGQGAYEQYF
TRBV11-2	11	TRBJ2-7	NA	NA	TGTGCCAGCAGCTCGACTTTGGAGCAGTACTTC	CASSSTLEQYF
TRBV6-4	17	TRBJ1-1	NA	TRBD1	TGTGCCAGCAGTGAAAGTGCGTCAGGGGGAGTGAACACTGAAGCTTTCTTT	CASSESASGGVNTEAFF
TRBV7-2	13	TRBJ2-3	NA	NA	TGTGCCAGCAGCTTGGCGCGGGAAGATACGCAGTATTTT	CASSLAREDTQYF
TRBV7-9	14	TRBJ1-3	NA	NA	TGTGCCAGCAGCCAACCTAACGTTGGAAACACCATATATTTT	CASSQPNVGNTIYF
TRBV3-1/TRBV3-2	19	TRBJ2-4	NA	TRBD1	TGTGCCAGCAGTCCCGGGACAGGGGACTTTACTCTAGCCAAAAACATTCAGTACTTC	CASSPGTGDFTLAKNIQYF
TRBV2	14	TRBJ2-7	NA	NA	TGTGCCAGCAGCGCCTTCGAGGGCACCTACGAGCAGTACTTC	CASSAFEGTYEQYF
TRBV9	16	TRBJ2-1	NA	TRBD1	TGTGCCAGCAGCGTAGTCGCCGGGACAGGGGACAATGAGCAGTTCTTC	CASSVVAGTGDNEQFF
TRBV2	14	TRBJ2-7	NA	TRBD2	TGTGCCAGCAGACCGGGACTAGCTGTGTACGAGCAGTACTTC	CASRPGLAVYEQYF
TRBV7-9	12	TRBJ1-2	NA	NA	TGTGCCAGCAGCCTGGACAGCTATGGCTACACCTTC	CASSLDSYGYTF
TRBV24-1	13	TRBJ1-5	NA	TRBD1	TGTGCCACCAGTGATTCCAGGGGGCAGCCCCAGCATTTT	CATSDSRGQPQHF
TRBV7-9	14	TRBJ2-7	NA	TRBD1	TGTGCCAGCAGCTGGACAGGGGCCGCCTACGAGCAGTACTTC	CASSWTGAAYEQYF
TRBV7-2	13	TRBJ1-1	NA	TRBD1	TGTGCCAGCAGCTTTGACAGGGGGCGTGAAGCTTTCTTT	CASSFDRGREAFF
TRBV11-2	15	TRBJ2-2	NA	NA	TGTGCCAGCAGCTTAAAACAGGGATGGACCGGGGAGCTGTTTTTT	CASSLKQGWTGELFF
TRBV27	13	TRBJ2-5	NA	TRBD1	TGTGCCAGCATCCGGACAGGGGGTGGGACCCAGTACTTC	CASIRTGGGTQYF
TRBV6-5	14	TRBJ1-2	NA	NA	TGTGCCAGCAATCGACAGTTGGAGAACTATGGCTACACCTTC	CASNRQLENYGYTF
TRBV7-2	12	TRBJ2-1	NA	NA	TGTGCCAGCAGCCGCATGGCGGGGAGTCCGTTCTTC	CASSRMAGSPFF
TRBV6-5	16	TRBJ2-7	NA	TRBD2	TGTGCCAGCAGTTTTCCACCTAAGCGGGGGGCCCGGGAGCAGTACTTC	CASSFPPKRGAREQYF
TRBV2	17	TRBJ2-7	NA	TRBD2	TGTGCCAGAAGGGCTAGCGGGGGGCAACCGAGCTCCTACGAGCAGTACTTC	CARRASGGQPSSYEQYF
TRBV30	14	TRBJ2-5	once	TRBD1	TGTGCCTGGAGTGTTCTGGGACAGGGGGAGACCCAGTACTTC	CAWSVLGQGETQYF
TRBV7-2	17	TRBJ2-5	NA	NA	TGTGCCAGCAGCCCCCGGGGTGGGGGGAGCGGAGGGGAGACCCAGTACTTC	CASSPRGGGSGGETQYF
TRBV29-1	13	TRBJ1-4	NA	NA	TGCAGCGTCCGGGTCGCAACTAATGAAAAACTGTTTTTT	CSVRVATNEKLFF
TRBV5-1	16	TRBJ2-3	NA	TRBD2	TGCGCCAGCAGCACGGGACTAGCGGGGTCCACAGATACGCAGTATTTT	CASSTGLAGSTDTQYF
TRBV6-5	14	TRBJ1-1	NA	NA	TGTGCCAGCGGAAACCGACAGATGAACACTGAAGCTTTCTTT	CASGNRQMNTEAFF
TRBV19	15	TRBJ2-3	once	TRBD1	TGTGCCAGTAGTATATTAGTCAGGGGGCGTGATACGCAGTATTTT	CASSILVRGRDTQYF
TRBV5-4	15	TRBJ1-1	NA	TRBD1	TGTGCCAGCAGCTTGGGGCGATTGGGACAGAGTGAAGCTTTCTTT	CASSLGRLGQSEAFF
TRBV19	15	TRBJ2-3	NA	NA	TGTGCCAGTAGTTTACTGTCTACCAGCACAGATACGCAGTATTTT	CASSLLSTSTDTQYF
TRBV7-3	16	TRBJ2-1	NA	TRBD2	TGTGCCAGCAGCCGGGACGGACTAGCGGCTTACAATGAGCAGTTCTTC	CASSRDGLAAYNEQFF
TRBV30	14	TRBJ2-1	NA	NA	TGTGCCTGGAGCTCCAGAAGCCGGGACAATGAGCAGTTCTTC	CAWSSRSRDNEQFF
TRBV7-3	18	TRBJ2-1	NA	TRBD2	TGTGCCAGCAGCCGACTAGCGGGAAGTCGAACCAACCACAATGAGCAGTTCTTC	CASSRLAGSRTNHNEQFF
TRBV4-1	13	TRBJ1-5	NA	TRBD1	TGCGCCAGCAGCCAGGGACAGGGCCAGCCCCAGCATTTT	CASSQGQGQPQHF
TRBV24-1	14	TRBJ2-5	NA	NA	TGTGCCACCAGTGAAGAGGGTGGTCAAGAGACCCAGTACTTC	CATSEEGGQETQYF
TRBV28	13	TRBJ1-2	NA	NA	TGTGCCAGCAGTGAATCAGGACAGTATGGCTACACCTTC	CASSESGQYGYTF
TRBV29-1	12	TRBJ1-5	NA	NA	TGCAGCCCGAGGTTTCGCAATCAGCCCCAGCATTTT	CSPRFRNQPQHF
TRBV5-1	14	TRBJ1-2	NA	NA	TGCGCCAGCAGCTTGGGTTCGGGTGACTATGGCTACACCTTC	CASSLGSGDYGYTF
TRBV2	13	TRBJ1-1	NA	NA	TGTGCCAGCAGGCACGAGGGCTACACTGAAGCTTTCTTT	CASRHEGYTEAFF
TRBV19	13	TRBJ1-2	NA	TRBD1	TGTGCCAGTAGTTCGACAGGGGGCTACGGCTACACCTTC	CASSSTGGYGYTF
TRBV29-1	12	TRBJ1-1	NA	NA	TGCAGCGTCCACAGGGTGCGCACTGAAGCTTTCTTT	CSVHRVRTEAFF
TRBV4-2	14	TRBJ2-1	NA	TRBD2	TGTGCCAGCAGCCTTGGAGCGGGAGCTCATGAGCAGTTCTTC	CASSLGAGAHEQFF
TRBV21-1	17	TRBJ2-7	NA	NA	TGTGCCAGCAGCCTAAGCCCTAGCGGGAGAAATCCCTACGAGCAGTACTTC	CASSLSPSGRNPYEQYF
TRBV29-1	14	TRBJ1-4	once	TRBD1	TGCAGCGTTGCCCAAGGGGGCCCTAATGAAAAACTGTTTTTT	CSVAQGGPNEKLFF
TRBV19	14	TRBJ1-5	once	TRBD1	TGTGCCAGTAGTCCCGGGACAGGGAATCAGCCCCAGCATTTT	CASSPGTGNQPQHF
TRBV12-5	16	TRBJ1-1	NA	TRBD1	TGTGCTAGTGGTTTGGTACTAGACAGGGGGAACACTGAAGCTTTCTTT	CASGLVLDRGNTEAFF
TRBV10-3	15	TRBJ1-5	NA	TRBD1	TGTGCCATCAGTGAGGACAGGGGGGGCAATCAGCCCCAGCATTTT	CAISEDRGGNQPQHF
TRBV29-1	14	TRBJ2-5	NA	TRBD2	TGCAGCGGGGTACTAGCGGGACTTCAAGAGACCCAGTACTTC	CSGVLAGLQETQYF
TRBV4-1	14	TRBJ2-7	NA	TRBD1	TGCGCCAGCAGCCAAGATGGGACAGATTACGAGCAGTACTTC	CASSQDGTDYEQYF
TRBV19	14	TRBJ1-4	NA	TRBD1	TGTGCCAGTAGCGGACAGGGGGAGGGTGAAAAACTGTTTTTT	CASSGQGEGEKLFF
TRBV15	18	TRBJ2-3	NA	TRBD1	TGTGCCACCCGTCCGGGACAGGGGGATTTCACACAAGGAGATACGCAGTATTTT	CATRPGQGDFTQGDTQYF
TRBV2	12	TRBJ2-7	NA	NA	TGTGCCAGCAGTAAGGACTCTTACGAGCAGTACTTC	CASSKDSYEQYF
TRBV7-9	15	TRBJ2-7	NA	TRBD1	TGTGCCAGCAGTCCAGACAGGGGGGCATCCTACGAGCAGTACTTC	CASSPDRGASYEQYF
TRBV5-1	14	TRBJ2-7	NA	TRBD1	TGCGCCAGCAGATCGGACAGGGGGTACTACGAGCAGTACTTC	CASRSDRGYYEQYF
TRBV7-3	13	TRBJ1-1	few	NA	TGTGCCAGCAGCTTCGGGACTACCACTGAAGCTTTCTTT	CASSFGTTTEAFF